These T cell receptor beta chains were read from a single sample in a study of blood T cell repertoires in COVID-19. Clones were read by immunoSEQ multiplex PCR, and TCRdb kept only the in-frame ones, dropping some. Here the sample spans approximately 300,000 clones, 70% to 90% being singletons. The sequencing sample was made of peripheral blood. All receptors derive from a woman aged 45-65 years with active or convalescent COVID-19. CDR3s include the opening cysteine and the closing phenylalanine or tryptophan. The order of the fields is D gene, V gene, J gene, clone size, CDR3 protein, CDR3 DNA. A D gene is named only where the DNA matches it firmly. Expanded clones get a size class; other rows say once, few or many, or leave the size out.

.	TRBV19	TRBJ1-4	.	CASNGGEGRDEKLFF	TGTGCCAGTAACGGGGGGGAGGGACGAGATGAAAAACTGTTTTTT
TRBD1	TRBV4-2	TRBJ2-6	.	CASSQALHGRGLAGANVLTF	TGTGCCAGCAGCCAAGCTCTTCATGGCAGGGGGCTAGCTGGGGCCAACGTCCTGACTTTC
.	TRBV4-3	TRBJ1-1	.	CASSQWGPNTEAFF	TGCGCCAGCAGCCAGTGGGGGCCAAACACTGAAGCTTTCTTT
TRBD2	TRBV29-1	TRBJ2-1	.	CSVDRTSGRGEQFF	TGCAGCGTTGATAGAACTAGCGGGAGGGGTGAGCAGTTCTTC
.	TRBV28	TRBJ1-1	.	CASNGGGQNTEAFF	TGTGCCAGCAACGGGGGGGGTCAGAACACTGAAGCTTTCTTT
.	TRBV12-5	TRBJ1-4	few	CASGLVFYRDPTNEKLFF	TGTGCTAGTGGTTTGGTATTCTACAGGGACCCAACTAATGAAAAACTGTTTTTT
TRBD1	TRBV5-1	TRBJ1-5	.	CASSLGDRDNQPQHF	TGCGCCAGCAGCTTAGGGGACAGGGACAATCAGCCCCAGCATTTT
.	TRBV2	TRBJ1-2	.	CASTLDRGASNYGYTF	TGTGCCAGCACCCTTGATCGAGGAGCGTCTAACTATGGCTACACCTTC
.	TRBV6-4	TRBJ2-6	.	CASSDSKEGLLSGANVLTF	TGTGCCAGCAGTGACTCGAAGGAGGGCCTACTCTCTGGGGCCAACGTCCTGACTTTC
.	TRBV11-1	TRBJ2-7	.	CASSRTGYEQYF	TGTGCCAGCAGCCGAACAGGGTACGAGCAGTACTTC
.	TRBV11-3	TRBJ2-7	.	CASTLYYEQYF	TGTGCCAGCACCCTCTACTACGAGCAGTACTTC
TRBD1	TRBV30	TRBJ1-1	.	CACPSGQGIAEAFF	TGTGCCTGCCCTAGTGGACAGGGTATCGCTGAAGCTTTCTTT
TRBD2	TRBV28	TRBJ2-1	.	CASSLSGRGNEQFF	TGTGCCAGCAGTCTCAGCGGGAGGGGGAATGAGCAGTTCTTC
.	TRBV10-3	TRBJ1-6	.	CAISSGQDNSPLHF	TGTGCCATCAGTTCAGGACAAGATAATTCACCCCTCCACTTT
.	TRBV5-6	TRBJ1-2	.	CASSLGQANYGYTF	TGTGCCAGCAGCTTGGGGCAGGCTAACTATGGCTACACCTTC
TRBD1	TRBV11-2	TRBJ1-3	.	CASSVGQGNTIYF	TGTGCCAGCAGCGTGGGACAGGGAAACACCATATATTTT
TRBD2	TRBV5-4	TRBJ2-5	.	CASSSGGTQETQYF	TGTGCCAGCTCTAGCGGGGGTACCCAAGAGACCCAGTACTTC
.	TRBV7-2	TRBJ1-1	.	CASTPKPGSPEAFF	TGTGCCAGCACCCCCAAGCCCGGGTCGCCTGAAGCTTTCTTT
TRBD1	TRBV29-1	TRBJ1-2	.	CSVEGADRGQEDYGYTF	TGCAGCGTTGAAGGTGCGGACAGGGGGCAGGAGGACTATGGCTACACCTTC
.	TRBV7-3	TRBJ2-3	.	CASSLTGSGTDTQYF	TGTGCCAGCAGCTTAACCGGGAGCGGCACAGATACGCAGTATTTT
.	TRBV20-1	TRBJ2-5	.	CSASNSQETQYF	TGCAGTGCTAGTAACTCCCAAGAGACCCAGTACTTC
TRBD1	TRBV6-2/TRBV6-3	TRBJ1-2	.	CASSRQGWHTF	TGTGCCAGCAGCCGACAGGGTTGGCACACCTTC
TRBD2	TRBV5-1	TRBJ2-3	.	CASSPGTSGATDTQYF	TGCGCCAGCAGCCCAGGGACTAGCGGGGCCACAGATACGCAGTATTTT
TRBD2	TRBV5-1	TRBJ2-7	.	CASSFTLTGGYEQYF	TGCGCCAGCAGCTTCACCTTAACGGGGGGCTACGAGCAGTACTTC
TRBD1	TRBV28	TRBJ1-1	.	CASRPGQGGFPAEAFF	TGTGCCAGCAGGCCCGGACAGGGGGGCTTCCCTGCTGAAGCTTTCTTT
TRBD1	TRBV27	TRBJ1-2	.	CASSLSGQGSLSYGYTF	TGTGCCAGCAGTTTATCGGGACAGGGATCCTTAAGTTATGGCTACACCTTC
TRBD2	TRBV6-1	TRBJ2-3	.	CASSGLRLAAPGYTQYF	TGTGCCAGCAGTGGCCTAAGACTAGCGGCCCCTGGGTATACGCAGTATTTT
.	TRBV28	TRBJ1-1	.	CASSFRGGAFF	TGTGCCAGCAGTTTTCGCGGAGGGGCTTTCTTT
.	TRBV15	TRBJ1-5	.	CATSRDRVNQPQHF	TGTGCCACCAGCAGAGACAGGGTCAATCAGCCCCAGCATTTT
.	TRBV28	TRBJ1-6	.	CASSFTYNSPLHF	TGTGCCAGCAGTTTCACTTATAATTCACCCCTCCACTTT
TRBD1	TRBV19	TRBJ1-4	.	CASSRQGGEKLFF	TGTGCCAGTAGTCGGCAGGGGGGTGAAAAACTGTTTTTT
.	TRBV30	TRBJ1-3	.	CALDGGTGNTIYF	TGTGCCCTGGACGGGGGGACTGGAAACACCATATATTTT
.	TRBV5-1	TRBJ1-4	.	CASSLSGRGNEKLFF	TGCGCCAGCAGCTTGTCCGGCAGGGGTAATGAAAAACTGTTTTTT
TRBD1	TRBV5-1	TRBJ2-3	once	CASSLARGQGSADTQYF	TGCGCCAGCAGCTTGGCCCGGGGACAGGGGAGCGCAGATACGCAGTATTTT
TRBD1	TRBV19	TRBJ1-5	.	CASSPTKGQVRQPQHF	TGTGCCAGTAGTCCGACAAAGGGACAGGTAAGACAGCCCCAGCATTTT
TRBD1	TRBV9	TRBJ1-1	.	CASSAQGARNTEAFF	TGTGCCAGCAGCGCTCAGGGGGCCAGGAACACTGAAGCTTTCTTT
.	TRBV28	TRBJ2-7	.	CASRLTGSYEQYF	TGTGCCAGCAGGTTGACAGGCTCCTACGAGCAGTACTTC
.	TRBV28	TRBJ1-5	.	CASSLTFTGNQPQHF	TGTGCCAGCAGTTTAACGTTCACGGGCAATCAGCCCCAGCATTTT
TRBD2	TRBV30	TRBJ2-1	.	CACDTGLAGGSYNEQFF	TGTGCCTGTGACACGGGCCTAGCGGGAGGGAGCTACAATGAGCAGTTCTTC
.	TRBV3-1/TRBV3-2	TRBJ1-1	once	CASSQLQVWSGTSNTEAFF	TGTGCCAGCAGCCAACTTCAAGTCTGGTCCGGGACATCGAACACTGAAGCTTTCTTT
.	TRBV3-1/TRBV3-2	TRBJ2-5	.	CASSQGGLMETQYF	TGTGCCAGCAGCCAAGGGGGGCTCATGGAGACCCAGTACTTC
.	TRBV30	TRBJ2-7	.	CAWRPSTPSWSSSYEQYF	TGTGCCTGGAGGCCCTCCACCCCCTCTTGGTCCAGTTCTTACGAGCAGTACTTC
.	TRBV6-5	TRBJ2-2	.	CASRMDSSGELFF	TGTGCCAGCAGGATGGACAGCTCCGGGGAGCTGTTTTTT
TRBD1	TRBV3-1/TRBV3-2	TRBJ1-2	.	CASSRQGAHYGYTF	TGTGCCAGCAGCAGACAGGGGGCTCACTATGGCTACACCTTC
TRBD2	TRBV5-4	TRBJ2-3	.	CASSLRLAGGSTDTQYF	TGTGCCAGCAGCTTGAGACTAGCGGGGGGGAGCACAGATACGCAGTATTTT
TRBD1	TRBV19	TRBJ1-1	.	CASRRDRGNTEAFF	TGTGCCAGTAGGAGGGACAGGGGGAACACTGAAGCTTTCTTT
TRBD2	TRBV27	TRBJ2-3	.	CASSPLRTSGRDDSTDTQYF	TGTGCCAGCAGTCCCCTCCGGACTAGCGGGAGGGACGATAGCACAGATACGCAGTATTTT
.	TRBV19	TRBJ1-1	.	CASSMWGDTEAFF	TGTGCCAGTAGTATGTGGGGGGACACTGAAGCTTTCTTT
TRBD2	TRBV28	TRBJ2-7	.	CASSFSGRTYEQYF	TGTGCCAGCAGTTTTAGCGGGAGGACCTACGAGCAGTACTTC
TRBD1	TRBV7-2	TRBJ1-1	.	CASSLYPPTGGTEAFF	TGTGCCAGCAGCCTCTACCCACCAACAGGGGGCACTGAAGCTTTCTTT